Each of the 13 T cell receptor beta chains below was sequenced from the same sample in a study of CD8+ T cells in alopecia areata. Investigators isolated RNA and reverse transcribed it into cDNA to act as the sequencing template. TCRdb keeps only in-frame clones here, not all; method: immunoSEQ multiplex PCR. The sample has around 150,000 clones; approximately 85% are singletons. Noted treatment: oral pan-JAK inhibitor, 5-10 mg twice daily. This specimen consisted of CD8+ T cells sorted from blood, obtained at week 4, from a patient treated with tofacitinib. All receptors derive from a human donor with alopecia areata.

This clone was picked up a small number of times. V and J are TRBV5-6 and TRBJ2-3; no clear D gene. The CDR3 extends over 12 amino acids. V lost 4 bases, J lost 3 bases, and 6 bases lay in between. CDR1 is SGHDT and CDR2 is YYEEEE in the germline V gene. The CDR3 sequence is CASSPQTDTQYF. In nucleotides, the CDR3 is TGTGCCAGCAGCCCACAGACAGATACGCAGTATTTT.

This clone was detected only a few times. V gene TRBV2 combines with J gene TRBJ2-3; D possibly matches TRBD1 or TRBD2 (6 bases each). The CDR3 consists of 13 residues. Trimming took off 6 bases at V and 2 bases at J, with 9 bases between the two ends. The germline CDR1 and CDR2 sequences are SNHLY and FYNNEI. The CDR3, as DNA: TGTGCCAGCAGACCGGGGGCCACAGATACGCAGTATTTT. It translates to CASRPGATDTQYF. The entire variable domain, with the rest obtained from reference TRBV2 and TRBJ2-3, is as follows: EPEVTQTPSHQVTQMGQEVILRCVPISNHLYFYWYRQILGQKVEFLVSFYNNEISEKSEIFDDQFSVERPDGSNFTLKIRSTKLEDSAMYFCASRPGATDTQYFGPGTRLTVL.

The V gene is TRBV4-1, the J gene TRBJ2-7; 11 bases align to TRBD2. Trimming removed 0 bases from V and 4 bases from J; junction bases left unmatched: 5. Germline V CDR1 and CDR2: MGHRA, YSYEKL. This CDR3 contains 16 residues. In nucleotides, the CDR3 is TGCGCCAGCAGCCAAGACGGGGTAGCGGGGGGGTACGAGCAGTACTTC. Translation: CASSQDGVAGGYEQYF.

CDR3: CATPLTGELFF. The CDR3 DNA follows: TGCGCCACCCCGTTGACCGGGGAGCTGTTTTTT. V and J are TRBV23-1 and TRBJ2-2; no firm D call. TRBV23-1 is classed as an ORF, of uncertain function. V was clipped by 10 bases and J by 5 bases, with 8 bases between them. This CDR3 region has 11 residues.

This chain connects TRBV7-8 to TRBJ2-2; 10 nucleotides agree with TRBD2. Germline V gene sequence: CDR1 SGHVS, CDR2 FQNEAQ. Losses at the gene ends were 3 bases for V and 0 bases for J; bases not matched to a gene: 4. The CDR3 runs to 17 residues. The CDR3, as DNA: TGTGCCAGCAGCTTCTTAGCGGGGGGCGCGAACACCGGGGAGCTGTTTTTT. Protein product: CASSFLAGGANTGELFF.

The genes are TRBV29-1 and TRBJ2-1; 9 bases agree with TRBD2. Germline values: CDR1 SQVTM, CDR2 ANQGSEA. This CDR3 has 15 residues. After removal of 2 bases from V and 0 bases from J, the junction contained 2 bases not matched to a gene. The CDR3 loop is CSVEYSGGSYNEQFF. CDR3 in DNA: TGCAGCGTTGAATATAGCGGGGGCTCCTACAATGAGCAGTTCTTC.

The gene calls are TRBV5-6 and TRBJ2-7; TRBD1 aligns across 9 bases. Germline V gene data show CDR1 as SGHDT and CDR2 as YYEEEE. This CDR3 is 13 amino acids long. V lost 6 bases and J lost 6; bases outside the gene matches: 7. The CDR3 spells CASNLQGALEQYF. CDR3 DNA: TGTGCCAGCAATCTACAGGGGGCCCTCGAGCAGTACTTC.

Remarks on this clone: Other DNA sequences in the same sample also yield this CDR3. The J gene is TRBJ2-3, the V gene TRBV7-9; no clear D. With 2 bases removed from V and 3 bases from J, the gap between germline ends came to 3 bases. CDR3 length equals 12 residues. CDR1 is SEHNR, CDR2 FQNEAQ, per germline (reference sequence). The CDR3 sequence is CASSLRTDTQYF. CDR3 DNA: TGTGCCAGCAGCTTAAGGACAGATACGCAGTATTTT.

This chain's CDR3 is CASSSPRDSQYF. In DNA form, the CDR3 reads TGTGCCAGCAGTTCGCCCCGGGACAGCCAGTACTTC. This sequence joins TRBV6-6 and TRBJ2-7; 7 bases agree with TRBD1. The length of the CDR3 is 12 residues. Germline CDR1 and CDR2: MNHNY and SVGAGI (reference sequence). The J segment lost 10 bases and the V segment lost 4 bases, leaving 7 bases of the junction unmatched.

The gene calls are TRBV2 and TRBJ2-3; the match to TRBD2 covers 12 bases. There are 14 residues in the CDR3. The V and J ends lost 6 bases and 6 bases, in that order; junction bases with no gene match: 4. CDR1 is SNHLY and CDR2 is FYNNEI in the germline V gene. The DNA for the CDR3 is TGTGCCAGCAGGCCTAGCGGGGGGGCGGATACGCAGTATTTT. Residues: CASRPSGGADTQYF. The complete variable domain, with remaining parts taken from reference TRBV2 and TRBJ2-3, reads EPEVTQTPSHQVTQMGQEVILRCVPISNHLYFYWYRQILGQKVEFLVSFYNNEISEKSEIFDDQFSVERPDGSNFTLKIRSTKLEDSAMYFCASRPSGGADTQYFGPGTRLTVL.

The genes are TRBV18 and TRBJ2-7, with no clear D. CDR3 size: 13 residues. Trimming cost V 2 bases and J 2 bases, with 7 bases left between them. Germline assignment: CDR1 KGHSH and CDR2 LQKENI. This chain's CDR3 is CASSPSGPYEQYF. As DNA, the CDR3 is TGTGCCAGCTCACCATCTGGGCCCTACGAGCAGTACTTC.

CDR3 in amino acids: CASSVDFEQFF. The CDR3, as DNA: TGTGCCAGCAGCGTAGATTTTGAGCAGTTCTTC. J is TRBJ2-1 and V is TRBV9; D is uncertain. Trimming removed 0 bases from V and 9 bases from J, with 4 bases in between. This CDR3 region has 11 residues. Per the germline V gene, CDR1 is SGDLS and CDR2 is YYNGEE.

This clone showed up just once. J is TRBJ2-3 and V is TRBV11-2, with 9 positions matching TRBD2. Germline CDR1 and CDR2: SGHAT and FQNNGV. Losses at the gene ends were 5 bases for V and 4 bases for J; bases not matched to a gene: 7. The CDR3 is 15 residues long. The chain's CDR3 is CASSQSGGKADTQYF. CDR3 in DNA: TGTGCCAGCAGCCAGAGCGGGGGGAAGGCAGATACGCAGTATTTT.